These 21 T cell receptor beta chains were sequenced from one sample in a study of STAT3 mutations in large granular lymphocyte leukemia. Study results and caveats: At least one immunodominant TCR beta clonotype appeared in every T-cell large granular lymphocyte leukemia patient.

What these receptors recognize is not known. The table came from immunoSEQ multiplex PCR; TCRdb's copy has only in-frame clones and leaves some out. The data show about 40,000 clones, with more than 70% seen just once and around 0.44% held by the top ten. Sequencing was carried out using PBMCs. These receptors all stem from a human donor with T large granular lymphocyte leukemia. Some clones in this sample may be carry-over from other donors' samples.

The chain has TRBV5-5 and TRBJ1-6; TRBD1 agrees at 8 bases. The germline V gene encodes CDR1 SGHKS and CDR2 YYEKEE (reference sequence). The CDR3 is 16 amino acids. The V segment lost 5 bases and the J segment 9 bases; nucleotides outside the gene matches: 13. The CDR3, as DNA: TGTGCCAGCAGATCAGATCCCGGACAGGGTGGTTCACCCCTCCACTTT. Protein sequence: CASRSDPGQGGSPLHF.

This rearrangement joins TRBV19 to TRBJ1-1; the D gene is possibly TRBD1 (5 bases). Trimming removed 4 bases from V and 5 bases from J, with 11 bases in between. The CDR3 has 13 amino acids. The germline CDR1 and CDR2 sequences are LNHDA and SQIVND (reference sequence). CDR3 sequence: CASSREWGTEAFF. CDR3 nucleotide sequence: TGTGCCAGTAGTAGGGAGTGGGGGACTGAAGCTTTCTTT.

The DNA of the CDR3 is TGCGCCAGCAGCTTACGGCAGGGTAATTCACCCCTCCACTTT. This codes for CASSLRQGNSPLHF. The chain has TRBV5-1 and TRBJ1-6, with a tentative D call TRBD1 (5 bases). The germline gives CDR1 SGHRS, CDR2 YFSETQ. V shed 2 bases and J shed 6 bases, with 9 bases lying between them. CDR3 length: 14 residues. The variable domain in full, with the rest retrieved from reference TRBV5-1 and TRBJ1-6, is KAGVTQTPRYLIKTRGQQVTLSCSPISGHRSVSWYQQTPGQGLQFLFEYFSETQRNKGNFPGRFSGRQFSNSRSEMNVSTLELGDSALYLCASSLRQGNSPLHFGNGTRLTVT.

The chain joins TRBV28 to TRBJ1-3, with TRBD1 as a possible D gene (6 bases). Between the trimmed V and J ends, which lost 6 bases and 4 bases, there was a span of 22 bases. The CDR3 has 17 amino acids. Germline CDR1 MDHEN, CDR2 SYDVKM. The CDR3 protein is CASSPRGGIRGGNTIYF. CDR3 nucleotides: TGTGCCAGCAGCCCTAGAGGGGGGATCCGTGGGGGAAACACCATATATTTT.

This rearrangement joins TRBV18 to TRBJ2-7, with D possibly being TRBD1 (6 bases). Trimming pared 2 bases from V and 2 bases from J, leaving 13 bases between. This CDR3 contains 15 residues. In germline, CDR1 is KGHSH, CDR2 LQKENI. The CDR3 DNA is TGTGCCAGCTCACCAGGGGCCTCAGGGGCCTACGAGCAGTACGTC. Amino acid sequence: CASSPGASGAYEQYV.

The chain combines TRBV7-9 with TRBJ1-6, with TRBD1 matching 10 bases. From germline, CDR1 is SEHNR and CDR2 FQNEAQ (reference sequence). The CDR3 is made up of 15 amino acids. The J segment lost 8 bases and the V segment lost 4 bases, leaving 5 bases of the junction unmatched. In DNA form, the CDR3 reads TGTGCCAGCAGCTCGGGACAGGGGCAGGATTCACCCCTCCACTTT. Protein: CASSSGQGQDSPLHF.

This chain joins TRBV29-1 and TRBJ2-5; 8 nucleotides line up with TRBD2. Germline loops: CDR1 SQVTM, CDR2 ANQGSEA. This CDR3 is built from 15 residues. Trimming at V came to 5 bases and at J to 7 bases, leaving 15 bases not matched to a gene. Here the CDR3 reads CSVPLLAGGHGTQYF. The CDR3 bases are TGCAGCGTTCCTCTTCTCGCGGGGGGACATGGGACCCAGTACTTC. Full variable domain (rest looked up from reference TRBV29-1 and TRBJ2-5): SAVISQKPSRDICQRGTSLTIQCQVDSQVTMMFWYRQQPGQSLTLIATANQGSEATYESGFVIDKFPISRPNLTFSTLTVSNMSPEDSSIYLCSVPLLAGGHGTQYFGPGTRLLVL.

DNA for the CDR3: TGCGCCAGCAGCTTACAGGGAAATGGCTACACCTTC. This translates into CASSLQGNGYTF. V usage is TRBV5-1 and J usage is TRBJ1-2, with D tentatively TRBD1 (6 bases). V lost 2 bases and J 6 bases, leaving 8 bases between the germline ends. Germline V lookup: CDR1 SGHRS, CDR2 YFSETQ. The CDR3 runs to 12 residues.

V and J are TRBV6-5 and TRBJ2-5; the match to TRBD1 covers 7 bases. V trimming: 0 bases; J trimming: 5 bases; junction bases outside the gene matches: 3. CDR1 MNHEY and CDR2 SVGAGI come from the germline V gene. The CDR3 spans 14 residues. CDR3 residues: CASSYSGGRETQYF. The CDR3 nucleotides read TGTGCCAGCAGTTACTCAGGGGGCAGGGAGACCCAGTACTTC.

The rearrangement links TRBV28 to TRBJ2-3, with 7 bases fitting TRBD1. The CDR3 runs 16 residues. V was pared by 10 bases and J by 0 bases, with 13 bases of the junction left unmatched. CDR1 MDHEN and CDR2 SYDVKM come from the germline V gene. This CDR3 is CAINPGAGGSTDTQYF. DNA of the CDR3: TGTGCCATCAACCCCGGGGCAGGGGGTAGCACAGATACGCAGTATTTT.

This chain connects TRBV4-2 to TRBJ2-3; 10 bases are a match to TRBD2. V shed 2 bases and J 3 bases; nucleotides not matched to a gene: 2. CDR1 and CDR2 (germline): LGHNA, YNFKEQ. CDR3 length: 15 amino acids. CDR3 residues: CASSQQRGGTDTQYF. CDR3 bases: TGTGCCAGCAGCCAACAGCGGGGGGGGACAGATACGCAGTATTTT.

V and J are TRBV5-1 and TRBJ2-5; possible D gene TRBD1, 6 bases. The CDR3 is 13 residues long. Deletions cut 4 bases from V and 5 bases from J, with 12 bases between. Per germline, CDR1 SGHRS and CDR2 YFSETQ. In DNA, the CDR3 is TGCGCCAGCAGCAGAACAGGGCCCGAGACCCAGTACTTC. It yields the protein CASSRTGPETQYF.

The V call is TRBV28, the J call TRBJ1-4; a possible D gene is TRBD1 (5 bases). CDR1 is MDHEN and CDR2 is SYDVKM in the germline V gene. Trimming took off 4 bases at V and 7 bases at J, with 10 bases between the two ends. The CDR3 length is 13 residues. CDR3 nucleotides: TGTGCCAGCAGTTCAGGGATGGCTGAAAAACTGTTTTTT. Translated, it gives CASSSGMAEKLFF.

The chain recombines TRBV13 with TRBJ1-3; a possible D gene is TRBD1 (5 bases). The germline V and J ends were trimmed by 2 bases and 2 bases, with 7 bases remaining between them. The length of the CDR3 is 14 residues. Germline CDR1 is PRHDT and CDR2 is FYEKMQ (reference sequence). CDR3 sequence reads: CASSLSGTGNTIYF. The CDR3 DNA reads TGTGCCAGCAGCTTATCAGGGACTGGAAACACCATATATTTT. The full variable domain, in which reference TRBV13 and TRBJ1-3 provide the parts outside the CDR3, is AAGVIQSPRHLIKEKRETATLKCYPIPRHDTVYWYQQGPGQDPQFLISFYEKMQSDKGSIPDRFSAQQFSDYHSELNMSSLELGDSALYFCASSLSGTGNTIYFGEGSWLTVV.

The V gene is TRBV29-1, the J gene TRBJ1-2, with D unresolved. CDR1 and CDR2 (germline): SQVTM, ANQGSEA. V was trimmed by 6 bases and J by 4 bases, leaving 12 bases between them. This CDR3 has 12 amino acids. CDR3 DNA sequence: TGCAGCGTCGGGTGGTTGGGCTATGGCTACACCTTC. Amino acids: CSVGWLGYGYTF.

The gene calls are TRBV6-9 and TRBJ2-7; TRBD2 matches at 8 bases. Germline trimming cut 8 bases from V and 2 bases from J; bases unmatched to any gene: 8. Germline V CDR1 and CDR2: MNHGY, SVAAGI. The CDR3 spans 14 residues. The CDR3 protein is CASPGRGWTYEQYV. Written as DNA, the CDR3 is TGTGCCAGCCCCGGGAGGGGCTGGACCTACGAGCAGTACGTC.

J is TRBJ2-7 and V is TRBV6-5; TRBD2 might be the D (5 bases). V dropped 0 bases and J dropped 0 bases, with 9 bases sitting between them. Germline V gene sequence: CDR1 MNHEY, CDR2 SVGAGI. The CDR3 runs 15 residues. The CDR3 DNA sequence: TGTGCCAGCAGTTACTCCGAGGGAACCTCCTACGAGCAGTACTTC. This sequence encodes CASSYSEGTSYEQYF.

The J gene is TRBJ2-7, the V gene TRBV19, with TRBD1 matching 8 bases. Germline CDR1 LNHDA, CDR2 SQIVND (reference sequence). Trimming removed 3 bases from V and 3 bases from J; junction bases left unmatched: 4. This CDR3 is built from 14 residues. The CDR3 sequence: CASSIHGTGYEQYF. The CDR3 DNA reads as TGTGCCAGTAGTATCCATGGGACAGGCTACGAGCAGTACTTC.

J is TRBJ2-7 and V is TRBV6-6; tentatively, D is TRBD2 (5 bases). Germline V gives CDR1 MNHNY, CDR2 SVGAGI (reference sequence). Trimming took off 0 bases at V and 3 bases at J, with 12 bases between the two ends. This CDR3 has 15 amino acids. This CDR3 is CASSYSGNLDYEQYF. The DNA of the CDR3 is TGTGCCAGCAGTTACTCCGGGAACCTCGACTACGAGCAGTACTTC.

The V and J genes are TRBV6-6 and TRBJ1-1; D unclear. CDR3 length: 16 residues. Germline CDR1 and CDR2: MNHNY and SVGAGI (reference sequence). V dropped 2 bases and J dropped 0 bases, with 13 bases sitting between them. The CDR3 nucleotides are TGTGCCAGCAGTTACGGAGCGGGTAGACTGAACACTGAAGCTTTCTTT. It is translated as CASSYGAGRLNTEAFF.

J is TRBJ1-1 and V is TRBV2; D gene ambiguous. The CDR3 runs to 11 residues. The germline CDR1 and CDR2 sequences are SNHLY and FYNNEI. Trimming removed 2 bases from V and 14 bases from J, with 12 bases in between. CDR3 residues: CASSEQADQFF. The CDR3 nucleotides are TGTGCCAGCAGTGAACAGGCCGATCAGTTCTTT.